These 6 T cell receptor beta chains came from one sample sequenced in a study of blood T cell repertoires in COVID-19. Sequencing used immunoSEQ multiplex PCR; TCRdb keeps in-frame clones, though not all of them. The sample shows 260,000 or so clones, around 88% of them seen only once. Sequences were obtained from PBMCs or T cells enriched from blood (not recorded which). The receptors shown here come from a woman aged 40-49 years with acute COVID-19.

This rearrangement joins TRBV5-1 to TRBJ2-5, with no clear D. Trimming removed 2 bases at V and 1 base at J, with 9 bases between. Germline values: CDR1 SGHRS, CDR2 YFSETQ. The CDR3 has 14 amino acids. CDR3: CASSLGGAQETQYF. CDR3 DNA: TGCGCCAGCAGCTTAGGCGGCGCCCAAGAGACCCAGTACTTC.

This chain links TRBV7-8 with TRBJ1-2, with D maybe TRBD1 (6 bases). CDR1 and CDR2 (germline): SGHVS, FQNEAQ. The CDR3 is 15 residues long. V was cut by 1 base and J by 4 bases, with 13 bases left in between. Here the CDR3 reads CASSLVSQGIYGYTF. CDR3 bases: TGTGCCAGCAGCTTAGTTAGTCAGGGGATCTATGGCTACACCTTC.

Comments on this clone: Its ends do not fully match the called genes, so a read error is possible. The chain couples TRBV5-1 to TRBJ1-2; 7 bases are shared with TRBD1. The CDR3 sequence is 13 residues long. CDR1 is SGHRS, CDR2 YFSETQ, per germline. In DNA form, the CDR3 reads TGCGCCAGCAGATTGGACAGGAATTATGGCTACACCTTC. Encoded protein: CASRLDRNYGYTF. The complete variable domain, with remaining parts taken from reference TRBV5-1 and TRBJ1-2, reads KAGVTQTPRYLIKTRGQQVTLSCSPISGHRSVSWYQQTPGQGLQFLFEYFSETQRNKGNFPGRFSGRQFSNSRSEMNVSTLELGDSALYLCASRLDRNYGYTFGSGTRLTVV.

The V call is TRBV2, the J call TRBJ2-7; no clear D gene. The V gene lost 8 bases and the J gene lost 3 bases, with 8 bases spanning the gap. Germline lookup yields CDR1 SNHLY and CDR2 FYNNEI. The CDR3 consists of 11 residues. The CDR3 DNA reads TGTGCCAGCCTTAGTAACTACGAGCAGTACTTC. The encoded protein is CASLSNYEQYF.

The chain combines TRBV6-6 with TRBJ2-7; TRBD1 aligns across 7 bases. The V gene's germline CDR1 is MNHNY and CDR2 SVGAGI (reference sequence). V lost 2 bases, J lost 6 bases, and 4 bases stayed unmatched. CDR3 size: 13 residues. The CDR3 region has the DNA TGTGCCAGCAGTTACACGGGACAGTCCGAGCAGTACTTC. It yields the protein CASSYTGQSEQYF.

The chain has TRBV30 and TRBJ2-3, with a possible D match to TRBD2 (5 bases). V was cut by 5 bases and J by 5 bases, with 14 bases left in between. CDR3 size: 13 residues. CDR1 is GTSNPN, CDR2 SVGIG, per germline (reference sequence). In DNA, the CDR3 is TGTGCCTGGGGGAGCCCCTCCGTAGATACGCAGTATTTT. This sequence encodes CAWGSPSVDTQYF.